Listed here is a single TCR beta chain. Every donor contributed about 10 milliliters of peripheral blood by blood draw. Each sample yielded at least 5 micrograms of PBMC total RNA. This specimen comes from a study of blood T cells in healthy people across ages. Together with a sample-barcoded 5' primer, a J-beta primer mix was included in a second PCR lasting about 6 to 11 cycles. A 12-random-nucleotide template-switch adaptor tagged each cDNA molecule. TCRdb re-analysed the 5' RACE reads in MiXCR, keeping a single row per CDR3 protein. The data show about 1,400,000 distinct CDR3 sequences, roughly 64% seen once. Germline-derived CDR1 and CDR2 are SGHKS and YYEKEE (reference sequence). This CDR3 has 14 amino acids.

Sequenced input: blood. The chain has TRBV5-5 and TRBJ2-4; D unclear. With the DNA end fitting TRBJ2-7 better, the J assignment may be wrong. The sequence came from a man younger than 35 in good health. As DNA, the CDR3 is TGTGCCAGCACCAGTCCGCTCCAACACTACGAGCAGTACTTC. Translated: CASTSPLQHYEQYF.